The subject of this entry is one T cell receptor (beta chain). Its antigen is still unknown. The TCRbeta library was prepared with unique molecular identifiers. MiXCR, run by TCRdb on the PCR reads, gives a single entry per CDR3 protein. Of around 100,000 distinct CDR3 sequences listed, about 5.6% are singletons. The entry originates in a study of T-cell reconstitution after alpha-beta-depleted transplantation in children. Germline lookup yields CDR1 LGHDT and CDR2 YNNKEL (reference sequence). Deletions cut 3 bases from V and 1 base from J, with 12 bases between. The CDR3 contains 15 residues. Overall study results and limits: Surviving thymic progenitors and recipient T cells were the source of high TCRbeta diversity at day 60 in some patients.

This chain uses TRBV3-1 with TRBJ2-5; D tentatively fits TRBD1 or TRBD2 (5 bases each). This clonotype originated in a female patient between 2 and 15 years old who had a stem cell transplant for Fanconi anemia, so the T cells may come from the graft donor. This sample comprised PBMCs, mostly from graft donor cells, obtained 60 days after TCRalphabeta/CD19-depleted stem cell transplant. The DNA for the CDR3 is TGTGCCAGCAGCCAGGGACCGGGGCGCCAAGAGACCCAGTACTTC. Translation gives CASSQGPGRQETQYF.